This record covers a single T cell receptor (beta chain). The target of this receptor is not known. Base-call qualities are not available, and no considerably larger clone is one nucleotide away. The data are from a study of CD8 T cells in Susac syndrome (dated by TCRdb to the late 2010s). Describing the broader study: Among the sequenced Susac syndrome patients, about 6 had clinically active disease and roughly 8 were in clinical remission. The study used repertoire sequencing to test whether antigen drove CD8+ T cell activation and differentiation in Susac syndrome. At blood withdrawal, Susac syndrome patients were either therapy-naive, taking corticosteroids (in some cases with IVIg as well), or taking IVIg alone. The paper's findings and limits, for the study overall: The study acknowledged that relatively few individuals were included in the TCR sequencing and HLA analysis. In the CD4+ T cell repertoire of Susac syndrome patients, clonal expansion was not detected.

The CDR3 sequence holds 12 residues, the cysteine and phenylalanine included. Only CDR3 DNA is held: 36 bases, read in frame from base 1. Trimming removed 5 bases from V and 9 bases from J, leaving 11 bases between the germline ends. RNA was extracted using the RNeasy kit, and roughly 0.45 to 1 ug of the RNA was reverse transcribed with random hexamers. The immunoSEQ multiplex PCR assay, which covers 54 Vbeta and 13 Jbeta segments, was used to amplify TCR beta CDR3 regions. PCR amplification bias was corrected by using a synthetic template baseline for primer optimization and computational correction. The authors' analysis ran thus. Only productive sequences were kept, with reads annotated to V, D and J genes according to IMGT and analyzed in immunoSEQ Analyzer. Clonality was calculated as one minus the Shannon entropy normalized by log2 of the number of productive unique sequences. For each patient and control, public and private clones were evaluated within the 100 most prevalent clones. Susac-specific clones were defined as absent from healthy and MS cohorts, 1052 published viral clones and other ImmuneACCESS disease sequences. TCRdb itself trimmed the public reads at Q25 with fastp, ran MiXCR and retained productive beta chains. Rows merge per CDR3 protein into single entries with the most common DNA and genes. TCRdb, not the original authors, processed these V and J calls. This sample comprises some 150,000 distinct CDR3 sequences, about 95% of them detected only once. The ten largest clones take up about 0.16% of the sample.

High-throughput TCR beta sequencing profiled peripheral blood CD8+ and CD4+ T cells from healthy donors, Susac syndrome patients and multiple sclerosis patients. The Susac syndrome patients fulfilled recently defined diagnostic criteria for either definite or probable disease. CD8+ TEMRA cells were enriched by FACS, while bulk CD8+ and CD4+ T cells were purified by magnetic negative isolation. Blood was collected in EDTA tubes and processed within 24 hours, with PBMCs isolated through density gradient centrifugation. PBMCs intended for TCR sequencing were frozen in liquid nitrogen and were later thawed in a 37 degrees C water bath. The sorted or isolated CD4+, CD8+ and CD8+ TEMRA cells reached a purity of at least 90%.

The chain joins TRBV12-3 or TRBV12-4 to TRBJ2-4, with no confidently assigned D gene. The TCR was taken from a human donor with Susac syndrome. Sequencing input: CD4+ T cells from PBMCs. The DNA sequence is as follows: TGTGCCAGCAGTCACGGGCTACCCATTCAGTACTTC. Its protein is CASSHGLPIQYF.